Listed below are T cell receptor beta chains from one sample, sequenced in a study of cytomegalovirus exposure and HLA in healthy donors. Assay: immunoSEQ multiplex PCR; the TCRdb copy retains only in-frame clones and omits some. The sample holds approximately 150,000 clones, about 80% seen once. The sequenced sample consisted of PBMCs. Receptor source: a middle-aged man in good health and CMV-seronegative. Each CDR3 is given with its conserved first and last residue. A D gene is named only where the DNA matches it firmly. Only part of the rows carry a size: once, few, many, or a class if the clone is expanded.

len	abundance	v_gene	d_gene	j_gene	CDR3aa	CDR3nt
14	once	TRBV6-6	TRBD2	TRBJ2-1	CAIFSGGSYNEQFF	TGTGCCATCTTCAGCGGGGGCTCCTACAATGAGCAGTTCTTC
15	-	TRBV7-9	-	TRBJ2-5	CASSSQGGLKETQYF	TGTGCCAGCAGTTCACAGGGAGGGTTAAAAGAGACCCAGTACTTC
13	-	TRBV7-2	-	TRBJ1-5	CASSQNNYQPQHF	TGTGCCAGCAGCCAAAACAATTATCAGCCCCAGCATTTT
15	few	TRBV4-3	-	TRBJ1-2	CASSQDGGRIYGYTF	TGCGCCAGCAGCCAAGACGGAGGGAGAATTTATGGCTACACCTTC
12	-	TRBV29-1	-	TRBJ2-2	CSVPGVTGELFF	TGCAGCGTTCCAGGGGTCACCGGGGAGCTGTTTTTT
14	few	TRBV7-2	TRBD2	TRBJ2-3	CASSLRRGTDTQYF	TGTGCCAGCAGCTTACGGCGGGGGACAGATACGCAGTATTTT
14	-	TRBV6-6	-	TRBJ1-1	CASSYQGSNTEAFF	TGTGCCAGCAGTTACCAGGGAAGCAACACTGAAGCTTTCTTT
12	-	TRBV30	-	TRBJ2-1	CAWSRQYNEQFF	TGTGCCTGGAGTAGACAGTACAATGAGCAGTTCTTC
15	-	TRBV9	TRBD1	TRBJ2-7	CASSVAGQGRDEQYF	TGTGCCAGCAGCGTAGCGGGACAGGGGAGGGACGAGCAGTACTTC
17	-	TRBV9	TRBD1	TRBJ1-3	CASSVDGQGRSGNTIYF	TGTGCCAGCAGCGTAGATGGACAGGGAAGATCTGGAAACACCATATATTTT
14	-	TRBV30	TRBD1	TRBJ1-6	CAWSRGQENSPLHF	TGTGCCTGGAGCCGGGGACAGGAAAATTCACCCCTCCACTTT
16	-	TRBV7-9	-	TRBJ2-2	CASSLHGLFSTGELFF	TGTGCCAGCAGCCTTCATGGACTGTTCTCGACCGGGGAGCTGTTTTTT
15	-	TRBV6-1	TRBD1	TRBJ2-2	CASSQDRGWTGELFF	TGTGCCAGCAGCCAGGACAGGGGTTGGACCGGGGAGCTGTTTTTT
16	-	TRBV7-2	TRBD1	TRBJ2-1	CASSLDPGQFYNEQFF	TGTGCCAGCAGCTTAGATCCGGGACAGTTCTACAATGAGCAGTTCTTC